The clone carrying this T cell receptor (beta chain) has a single count. Its antigen is not identified. This entry is derived from a study of T cell responses to AZD1222 COVID-19 vaccine. Study-wide results and limits: Donors, mostly white British, included more females; clonal diversity was possibly underestimated. Repertoire samples came only from after the peak T cell response.

This CDR3 has 15 residues. Germline V gene data show CDR1 as SNHLY and CDR2 as FYNNEI. Deletions cut 4 bases from V and 4 bases from J, with 14 bases between. Generated by immunoSEQ multiplex PCR, the TCRdb table keeps only in-frame clones and is missing some. This table has 130,000 or so clones, about 86% appearing once. This chain joins TRBV2 and TRBJ1-3; no clear D. The sample consisted of peripheral blood, taken on day 0 of AZD1222 vaccination. The TCR sequence derives from an adult in good health. The CDR3: CASSVAGRSGNTIYF. For the CDR3, the DNA is TGTGCCAGCAGTGTCGCGGGAAGATCAGGAAACACCATATATTTT.